The subject of this entry is one T cell receptor (beta chain). The data are from a study of control samples from healthy donors and cancer patients. The V and J ends lost 6 bases and 0 bases respectively, with 18 bases between them. Germline lookup yields CDR1 MNHEY and CDR2 SMNVEV (reference sequence). The CDR3 length is 17 residues. Clones were sequenced by immunoSEQ multiplex PCR, and TCRdb holds only the in-frame ones, with some missing. This table has about 140,000 clones, around nine tenths appearing once. This TCR came from a woman aged 25 to 39 in good health. The sequenced material came from blood. This chain links TRBV27 with TRBJ2-1, with D hard to call. CDR3 amino acids: CASRADGFLSSYNEQFF. The DNA of the CDR3 is TGTGCCAGCAGGGCGGACGGCTTCCTGAGCTCCTACAATGAGCAGTTCTTC.